These 32 T cell receptor beta chains came from one sample sequenced in a study of CD8+CD57+ T cells in acquired aplastic anemia. Profiling of TCR beta VDJ combinations and CDR3 sequences used genomic DNA as template. Using its own MiXCR run on the reads, TCRdb lists one record per CDR3 protein. The sample shows more than 150,000 distinct CDR3 sequences, approximately 48% of them seen only once. Those patients picked for sequencing had displayed CD8+CD57+ cell expansion on flow cytometry. Sample: sorted CD4+, CD8+, or CD8+CD57+ T cells (not recorded which) from PBMCs. Receptors were obtained from a human donor with aplastic anemia.

This clonotype has only a few counts. The genes are TRBV6-1 and TRBJ1-4, with TRBD1 matching over 8 bases. V shed 6 bases and J 8 bases; nucleotides not matched to a gene: 8. This CDR3 spans 14 amino acids. CDR1 MNHNS and CDR2 SASEGT come from the germline V gene. The CDR3 DNA follows: TGTGCCAGCAGCCCCACAGGGGGGCAGGAAAAACTGTTTTTT. Its translation: CASSPTGGQEKLFF.

This clonotype came up many times. The rearrangement joins TRBV20-1 to TRBJ2-2; TRBD1 matches at 7 bases. The CDR3 contains 15 residues. Germline lookup yields CDR1 DFQATT and CDR2 SNEGSKA (reference sequence). Trimming took 0 bases from V and 7 from J; bases not matched to a gene: 8. This chain's CDR3 is CSARDPDRANGELFF. CDR3 nucleotide sequence: TGCAGTGCTAGAGATCCCGACAGGGCTAACGGGGAGCTGTTTTTT.

The chain carries TRBV2 and TRBJ2-7; 9 bases line up with TRBD1. Germline V CDR1 and CDR2: SNHLY, FYNNEI. Trimming at V came to 1 base and at J to 1 base, leaving 2 bases not matched to a gene. This CDR3 comprises 15 residues. This CDR3 is CASSEDGTGSYEQYF. CDR3 sequence (DNA): TGTGCCAGCAGTGAAGATGGGACAGGGTCCTACGAGCAGTACTTC.

This chain links TRBV5-1 with TRBJ1-3; D gene unclear. Trimming took off 0 bases at V and 0 bases at J, with 7 bases between the two ends. The CDR3 is 15 amino acids. Germline V gene data show CDR1 as SGHRS and CDR2 as YFSETQ. The CDR3 loop reads CASSLGTSSGNTIYF. The CDR3 bases are TGCGCCAGCAGCTTGGGTACGAGCTCTGGAAACACCATATATTTT.

In this sample, this clonotype turned up many times. The chain couples TRBV5-6 to TRBJ1-6, with TRBD1 matching over 7 bases. Germline V gives CDR1 SGHDT, CDR2 YYEEEE. The CDR3 is 14 residues long. Unmatched junction bases numbered 4, after V lost 2 bases and J lost 8 bases. CDR3 in amino acids: CASSLNRGHSPLHF. The CDR3 DNA reads as TGTGCCAGCAGCTTAAACAGGGGACATTCACCCCTCCACTTT.

The V and J genes are TRBV6-5 and TRBJ1-5, with D unresolved. V shed 2 bases and J shed 5 bases, with 10 bases lying between them. The CDR3 is 14 amino acids. CDR1 and CDR2 (germline): MNHEY, SVGAGI. In DNA form, the CDR3 reads TGTGCCAGCAGTTACCCAGGCACCGATCAGCCCCAGCATTTT. Protein: CASSYPGTDQPQHF.

The V and J genes are TRBV14 and TRBJ2-7; 7 nucleotides align to TRBD1. Germline V gives CDR1 SGHDN, CDR2 FVKESK. The CDR3 covers 16 residues. The ends lost 2 bases at V and 4 bases at J; junction bases unmatched: 11. The CDR3 spells CASSQRQGEFPYEQYF. CDR3 bases: TGTGCCAGCAGCCAACGTCAGGGGGAATTTCCTTACGAGCAGTACTTC.

The genes are TRBV10-2 and TRBJ2-1; D may be TRBD1 (6 bases). V was trimmed by 5 bases and J by 0 bases, leaving 11 bases between them. CDR1 and CDR2 from the germline V gene are WSHSY and SAAADI. This CDR3 is built from 15 residues. The CDR3 nucleotides are TGCGCCAGCAGTACGTTGGACAGCTCCTACAATGAGCAGTTCTTC. Its translation is CASSTLDSSYNEQFF.

This clonotype was observed a handful of times. The genes are TRBV15 and TRBJ2-3, with a weak D call TRBD2 (5 bases). V was shortened by 3 bases and J by 6 bases, with 13 bases between the two germline ends. Germline V gene data show CDR1 as LNHNV and CDR2 as YYDKDF (reference sequence). CDR3 size: 14 residues. Written as DNA, the CDR3 is TGTGCCACCAGCAGGTTATCGAGGAGGGATACGCAGTATTTT. Translation: CATSRLSRRDTQYF.

The chain is built from TRBV24-1 and TRBJ1-1; 11 nucleotides match TRBD1. Germline trimming cut 3 bases from V and 6 bases from J; bases unmatched to any gene: 2. This CDR3 is 14 amino acids long. Germline V CDR1 and CDR2: KGHDR, SFDVKD. CDR3 amino acids: CATSDRDRGAEAFF. DNA of the CDR3: TGTGCCACCAGTGATCGGGACAGGGGGGCTGAAGCTTTCTTT.

This clonotype was seen a few times. V is TRBV7-8 and J is TRBJ2-3; D unresolved. Trimming left V 10 bases short and J 3 bases short, with 11 bases between. CDR1 SGHVS and CDR2 FQNEAQ come from the germline V gene. This CDR3 comprises 12 residues. This chain's CDR3 is CATLGPTDTQYF. The CDR3, as DNA: TGTGCCACCTTAGGGCCGACAGATACGCAGTATTTT.

The chain joins TRBV11-2 to TRBJ2-7, with D maybe TRBD1 (6 bases). Germline V gene data show CDR1 as SGHAT and CDR2 as FQNNGV. The CDR3 has 12 amino acids. V gave up 5 bases and J gave up 6 bases, with 11 bases separating them. This chain's CDR3 is CASSRTGPEQYF. In nucleotides, the CDR3 is TGTGCCAGCAGCCGCACAGGGCCCGAGCAGTACTTC.

Remarks on this clonotype: One end of the junction does not line up with germline, which may come from a read error. J is TRBJ2-5 and V is TRBV5-1; 7 positions agree with TRBD1. Germline CDR1 SGHRS, CDR2 YFSETQ. The CDR3 has 15 residues. This CDR3 reads CASRLGGQEADTQYF. The CDR3 bases are TGCGCCAGCAGGTTGGGCGGACAGGAGGCAGATACGCAGTACTTC.

The chain couples TRBV29-1 to TRBJ2-7; perhaps TRBD1 as D (6 bases). Germline loops: CDR1 SQVTM, CDR2 ANQGSEA. The germline V and J ends were trimmed by 7 bases and 0 bases, with 13 bases remaining between them. The CDR3 loop spans 13 amino acids. The CDR3 nucleotides are TGCAGCGGACCGCCAGGGGTCTCCTACGAGCAGTACTTC. As protein: CSGPPGVSYEQYF.

V and J are TRBV7-9 and TRBJ2-5; D may be TRBD1 or TRBD2 (5 bases each). The CDR3 length is 16 residues. The germline gives CDR1 SEHNR, CDR2 FQNEAQ (reference sequence). Trimming took off 3 bases at V and 2 bases at J, with 16 bases between the two ends. CDR3 sequence reads: CASSFWDASQQETQYF. In nucleotides, the CDR3 is TGTGCCAGCAGCTTCTGGGACGCTAGCCAACAAGAGACCCAGTACTTC.

This clonotype was seen a few times. V is TRBV12-3 or TRBV12-4 and J is TRBJ2-7; tentative D call: TRBD2 (6 bases). This CDR3 comprises 12 residues. Between the trimmed V and J ends, which lost 7 bases and 3 bases, there was a span of 10 bases. CDR3 coding DNA: TGTGCCAGCACGGTGGGGGGCTACGAGCAGTACTTC. It is translated as CASTVGGYEQYF.

This clonotype was observed at least ten times. The chain links TRBV12-3 or TRBV12-4 to TRBJ1-1; D gene ambiguous. The CDR3 has 13 residues. V gave up 5 bases and J gave up 0 bases, with 7 bases separating them. In DNA, the CDR3 is TGTGCCAGCAGTCCTCAGATGAACACTGAAGCTTTCTTT. Translating it yields CASSPQMNTEAFF.

V and J are TRBV10-2 and TRBJ2-1; no firm D call. Trimming took off 10 bases at V and 9 bases at J, with 13 bases between the two ends. The CDR3 runs 11 residues. Germline CDR1 and CDR2: WSHSY and SAAADI. CDR3 in amino acids: CATRASIEQFF. The CDR3 region has the DNA TGCGCCACCCGGGCCTCTATTGAGCAGTTCTTC.

This sequence joins TRBV10-3 and TRBJ1-6, with a weak D call TRBD1 (5 bases). This CDR3 comprises 14 residues. Germline values: CDR1 ENHRY, CDR2 SYGVKD. Trimming pared 5 bases from V and 11 bases from J, leaving 16 bases between. The CDR3 loop reads CAISTYGAGTPLHF. The DNA of the CDR3 is TGTGCCATCAGTACCTACGGGGCGGGTACACCCCTCCACTTT.

About this clonotype: A much larger clone differs by one base, so this may be a read error. The chain joins TRBV6-1 to TRBJ1-1, with D hard to call. Germline V gene lookup returns CDR1 MNHNS and CDR2 SASEGT. The CDR3 totals 15 residues. The CDR3 coding sequence is TGTGCCAGCAGTGAAGCTGGCATCGGGAACACTGAAGCTCTCTTT. Translating gives CASSEAGIGNTEALF.

This clonotype was seen just once. This rearrangement joins TRBV2 to TRBJ1-1; D is unresolved. The CDR3 has 13 residues. CDR1 and CDR2 (germline): SNHLY, FYNNEI. V dropped 7 bases and J dropped 3 bases, with 12 bases sitting between them. The CDR3: CASNAGGDTEAFF. The CDR3, as DNA: TGTGCCAGCAACGCAGGAGGAGACACTGAAGCTTTCTTT.

This rearrangement joins TRBV5-1 to TRBJ2-3; D call uncertain. From germline, CDR1 is SGHRS and CDR2 YFSETQ. V dropped 1 base and J dropped 3 bases, with 6 bases sitting between them. The CDR3 loop spans 13 amino acids. The CDR3 bases are TGCGCCAGCAGCTTGCAGCCTACAGATACGCAGTATTTT. Protein: CASSLQPTDTQYF.

This clonotype was observed at least ten times. V is TRBV12-3 or TRBV12-4 and J is TRBJ2-1; maybe TRBD1 (6 bases). This CDR3 has 17 amino acids. V lost 5 bases to trimming and J lost 4 bases, with 21 bases between them. The CDR3 loop reads CASSPPYFGGDYNEQFF. The CDR3 bases are TGTGCCAGCAGTCCACCGTACTTTGGGGGCGATTACAATGAGCAGTTCTTC.

This clonotype showed up just once. A read error may produce the germline difference seen at one junction end. This chain uses TRBV6-1 with TRBJ2-6; TRBD1 might be the D (5 bases). Per germline, CDR1 MNHNS and CDR2 SASEGT. This CDR3 comprises 13 residues. The DNA of the CDR3 is TGTGCCAGCCGACCCCCTGGGGCCAACGTCCCGACTTTC. Its translation is CASRPPGANVPTF.

The V call is TRBV5-1, the J call TRBJ2-7, with 7 bases fitting TRBD2. Trimming removed 0 bases from V and 0 bases from J; junction bases left unmatched: 6. The CDR3 consists of 16 residues. Germline V gives CDR1 SGHRS, CDR2 YFSETQ. The CDR3 DNA follows: TGCGCCAGCAGCTTGGCCCGGGCTAGCGGCTCCTACGAGCAGTACTTC. Its translation: CASSLARASGSYEQYF. Full variable domain (missing parts from reference TRBV5-1 and TRBJ2-7): KAGVTQTPRYLIKTRGQQVTLSCSPISGHRSVSWYQQTPGQGLQFLFEYFSETQRNKGNFPGRFSGRQFSNSRSEMNVSTLELGDSALYLCASSLARASGSYEQYFGPGTRLTVT.

In the case of this clonotype: It may be a read error: a sequence one base away is much more abundant. The chain carries TRBV11-2 and TRBJ2-5; 9 bases match TRBD2. Trimming took 4 bases from V and 6 from J; bases not matched to a gene: 9. The CDR3 sequence is 15 residues long. Germline V CDR1 and CDR2: SGHAT, FQNNGV. CDR3 protein: CASSSEAGGLQTQYF. In DNA form, the CDR3 reads TGTGCCAGCAGCTCAGAAGCGGGGGGCCTCCAGACCCAGTACTTC.

This clonotype was counted many times. The J gene is TRBJ2-7, the V gene TRBV7-2; D perhaps matches TRBD1 (6 bases). The CDR3 consists of 14 residues. V lost 5 bases and J lost 2, with 13 bases in between. Per germline, CDR1 SGHTA and CDR2 FQGNSA. The CDR3 loop reads CASSPKTGPYEQYF. For the CDR3, the DNA is TGTGCCAGCAGCCCCAAGACAGGACCCTACGAGCAGTACTTC. Full variable domain (remainder filled in from reference TRBV7-2 and TRBJ2-7): GAGVSQSPSNKVTEKGKDVELRCDPISGHTALYWYRQSLGQGLEFLIYFQGNSAPDKSGLPSDRFSAERTGGSVSTLTIQRTQQEDSAVYLCASSPKTGPYEQYFGPGTRLTVT.

The gene calls are TRBV12-3 or TRBV12-4 and TRBJ2-1; 8 nucleotides align to TRBD2. The CDR3 sequence is 14 residues long. Unmatched junction bases numbered 5, after V lost 1 base and J lost 9 bases. The CDR3 region has the DNA TGTGCCAGCAGTTTAGAGGGGCTAGCGGGTGAGCAGTTCTTC. Translated, it gives CASSLEGLAGEQFF.

The V gene is TRBV15, the J gene TRBJ1-1; TRBD1 is a possible D gene (5 bases). V lost 4 bases, J lost 1 base, and 7 bases lay in between. The CDR3 covers 13 residues. Germline V gives CDR1 LNHNV, CDR2 YYDKDF (reference sequence). The CDR3 is CATSKGWNTEAFF. In nucleotides, the CDR3 is TGTGCCACCAGCAAGGGGTGGAACACTGAAGCTTTCTTT.

The genes are TRBV11-3 and TRBJ1-3; 7 bases fit TRBD1. The CDR3 extends over 15 amino acids. J gave up 1 base and V 5 bases, and 5 bases lay outside the gene matches. Germline CDR1 is SGHNT and CDR2 is YENEEA. CDR3 nucleotides: TGTGCCAGCAGCCCCCAGACAGGGTCTGGAAACACCATATATTTT. This translates into CASSPQTGSGNTIYF.

This clonotype has at least ten counts. The chain carries TRBV20-1 and TRBJ2-1, with 14 bases identical to TRBD2. Germline V gene lookup returns CDR1 DFQATT and CDR2 SNEGSKA (reference sequence). The CDR3 is 17 amino acids. The V and J ends lost 8 bases and 0 bases, in that order; junction bases with no gene match: 9. Here the CDR3 reads CSSPGLAGGGSYNEQFF. The CDR3 nucleotides are TGCAGTTCTCCCGGACTAGCGGGGGGCGGCTCCTACAATGAGCAGTTCTTC.

Concerning this clonotype: A read error may account for a junction end that differs from germline. This sequence joins TRBV19 and TRBJ2-1; 7 nucleotides line up with TRBD1. The CDR3 contains 15 residues. Germline CDR1 is LNHDA and CDR2 is SQIVND (reference sequence). The DNA of the CDR3 is TGTGCCAGTAACTCCGGGACAGCGTCCTACAATGAGCGGTTCTTC. This translates into CASNSGTASYNERFF.